Listed below are T cell receptor beta chains from one sample, sequenced in a study of blood T cells in healthy people across ages. TCRdb re-called the 5' RACE reads through MiXCR, storing one row per CDR3 protein. Of about 1.4 million distinct CDR3 sequences detected, approximately 60% appear once; the ten largest clones hold over 5.5%. Sequencing input: blood. These receptors all stem from a man aged 18 to 35 in good health. The CDR3 runs from the conserved cysteine through the conserved F or W. Each record gives: D gene, V gene, clone size, J gene, CDR3 protein, CDR3 DNA. A D gene is named only where the DNA matches it firmly. Size is omitted from some rows. Given values are once, few, many or a class for expanded clones.

D: .; V: TRBV4-3; size: .; J: TRBJ1-1; CDR3: CASSQYYTNTEAFF; DNA: TGCGCCAGCAGCCAATACTACACGAACACTGAAGCTTTCTTT
D: TRBD1; V: TRBV20-1; size: .; J: TRBJ2-1; CDR3: CSASHRGEGNEQFF; DNA: TGCAGTGCTAGTCACAGGGGAGAAGGTAATGAGCAGTTCTTC
D: TRBD1; V: TRBV7-9; size: few; J: TRBJ1-2; CDR3: CASSLEGQVTYGYTF; DNA: TGTGCCAGCAGCTTAGAAGGACAGGTCACCTATGGCTACACCTTC
D: TRBD1; V: TRBV12-3/TRBV12-4; size: few; J: TRBJ1-4; CDR3: CASSPRGAGDEKLFF; DNA: TGTGCCAGCAGTCCCAGGGGGGCCGGTGATGAAAAACTGTTTTTT
D: TRBD1; V: TRBV20-1; size: .; J: TRBJ1-1; CDR3: CSARDRDSTEAFF; DNA: TGCAGTGCTAGAGATCGGGACAGCACTGAAGCTTTCTTT
D: TRBD2; V: TRBV20-1; size: few; J: TRBJ2-3; CDR3: CSDGRLAGEKDTQYF; DNA: TGCAGTGATGGGCGTTTAGCGGGAGAGAAAGATACGCAGTATTTT
D: .; V: TRBV6-2/TRBV6-3; size: .; J: TRBJ2-1; CDR3: CASSPYGGDEQFF; DNA: TGTGCCAGCAGCCCCTATGGTGGGGATGAGCAGTTCTTC
D: TRBD1; V: TRBV20-1; size: few; J: TRBJ2-7; CDR3: CSASRQGYYEQYF; DNA: TGCAGTGCTAGCAGACAGGGGTACTACGAGCAGTACTTC
D: TRBD1; V: TRBV2; size: .; J: TRBJ2-1; CDR3: CASSEEGQSRQFF; DNA: TGTGCCAGCAGTGAAGAGGGACAGAGCAGGCAGTTCTTC
D: .; V: TRBV20-1; size: .; J: TRBJ2-5; CDR3: CSASKPGTNQETQYF; DNA: TGCAGTGCTAGCAAACCCGGGACAAATCAAGAGACCCAGTACTTC